This T cell receptor beta chain comes out of a study of post-analysis software for immune sequencing data. In the study overall: Disease trajectories encompassed relapsing-remitting, secondary progressive and progressive-relapsing multiple sclerosis. Points from the study as a whole: There were about 5 TRBV segments more frequent in patients than controls, and TRBV5-6, TRBV5-1 and TRBV20-1 were among them. Controls' normalized Chao1 diversity significantly exceeded that of multiple sclerosis patients.

Sequencing libraries made from TCR beta cDNA carried unique molecular identifiers. TCRdb itself ran the PCR reads through MiXCR, one entry per CDR3 protein. The sample has about 540,000 distinct CDR3 sequences, approximately 34% seen once. Concerning this clonotype itself: Its specificity is not known.

CDR3 size: 15 residues. The ends were cut back, 4 bases at V and 9 bases at J, with 17 bases in the middle. The V gene's germline CDR1 is SGHKS and CDR2 YYEKEE (reference sequence). The sequenced material came from blood. The chain recombines TRBV5-5 with TRBJ1-6; maybe TRBD1 (5 bases). This receptor was identified in a girl under 18 with multiple sclerosis. The chain's CDR3 is CASSLDRGSPSPLHF. The DNA for the CDR3 is TGTGCCAGCAGCCTGGATCGGGGGAGTCCTTCACCCCTCCACTTT.